A selection of T cell receptor beta chains follows, all from one sample in a study of cytomegalovirus exposure and HLA in healthy donors. The assay was immunoSEQ multiplex PCR, and TCRdb's table has in-frame clones only and misses some. The sample contains some 140,000 clones, more than 75% of which appear only once. Material: PBMCs. The receptors were gathered from a woman between 40 and 50 years old in good health and CMV-seropositive. CDR3s include the opening cysteine and the closing phenylalanine or tryptophan. A D gene is named only where the DNA matches it firmly. For some rows the clone size is stated as once, few or many, or as a class when expanded; others skip it.

>-|TRBJ2-5|TRBV2|-
CASRWPSGEETQYF
TGTGCCAGCAGATGGCCCTCAGGGGAAGAGACCCAGTACTTC
>-|TRBJ2-7|TRBV5-1|few
CASSLVGNSYEQYF
TGCGCCAGCAGCTTGGTTGGCAACTCCTACGAGCAGTACTTC
>-|TRBJ1-5|TRBV4-1|-
CASSQSLGTPNQPQHF
TGCGCCAGCAGCCAAAGTCTAGGAACCCCCAATCAGCCCCAGCATTTT
>-|TRBJ2-7|TRBV27|-
CATENRVASGYPYEQYF
TGTGCCACCGAAAACAGGGTAGCGAGTGGGTATCCCTACGAGCAGTACTTC
>-|TRBJ1-4|TRBV29-1|-
CSVEFQGEKLFF
TGCAGCGTTGAATTCCAGGGTGAAAAACTGTTTTTT
>-|TRBJ2-1|TRBV7-3|-
CASSPLEGLNEQFF
TGTGCCAGCAGCCCACTCGAGGGCCTGAATGAGCAGTTCTTC
>TRBD2|TRBJ2-7|TRBV5-1|-
CASSVTGNTGALAGGREQYF
TGCGCCAGCAGCGTTACCGGGAACACAGGGGCCCTAGCGGGAGGTCGCGAGCAGTACTTC
>-|TRBJ2-3|TRBV11-2|-
CASSLGPYTDTQYF
TGTGCCAGCAGCTTGGGCCCTTACACAGATACGCAGTATTTT
>-|TRBJ2-1|TRBV5-6|-
CASSFRLGTYEQFF
TGTGCCAGCAGCTTTCGACTCGGGACTTATGAGCAGTTCTTC
>-|TRBJ2-3|TRBV5-1|-
CASSWAWGAADTQYF
TGCGCCAGCAGCTGGGCTTGGGGAGCCGCAGATACGCAGTATTTT
>TRBD2|TRBJ2-3|TRBV5-1|-
CASTVAGGTDTQYF
TGCGCCAGCACTGTAGCGGGGGGCACAGATACGCAGTATTTT
>TRBD2|TRBJ2-3|TRBV2|-
CASSENGGSTDTQYF
TGTGCCAGCAGTGAGAATGGCGGGAGTACAGATACGCAGTATTTT
>TRBD2|TRBJ2-7|TRBV7-6|-
CASSLAWTSGGSYEQYF
TGTGCCAGCAGCTTAGCGTGGACTAGCGGGGGCTCTTACGAGCAGTACTTC
>TRBD2|TRBJ2-1|TRBV5-1|-
CASSPSGENEQFF
TGCGCCAGCAGCCCTAGCGGGGAAAATGAGCAGTTCTTC
>TRBD1|TRBJ2-2|TRBV6-5|-
CASSGQGPGELFF
TGTGCCAGCAGTGGACAGGGTCCCGGGGAGCTGTTTTTT
>-|TRBJ1-1|TRBV7-7|-
CASSQAGGGGGAFF
TGTGCCAGCAGCCAAGCTGGGGGGGGCGGAGGAGCTTTCTTT
>TRBD2|TRBJ2-1|TRBV11-3|-
CASSSGTKYNEQFF
TGTGCCAGCAGTTCCGGGACTAAGTACAATGAGCAGTTCTTC
>-|TRBJ2-2|TRBV27|-
CASSFGGNTGELFF
TGTGCCAGCAGTTTTGGCGGGAACACCGGGGAGCTGTTTTTT
>TRBD1|TRBJ1-5|TRBV6-1|once
CASSLTGTKPQHF
TGTGCCAGCAGCCTGACAGGGACAAAGCCCCAGCATTTT
>TRBD2|TRBJ2-1|TRBV5-6|few
CASSGTSGSPYNEQFF
TGTGCCAGCAGCGGGACTAGCGGGAGCCCCTACAATGAGCAGTTCTTC
>TRBD2|TRBJ2-1|TRBV27|-
CASSSRLADNEQFF
TGTGCCAGCAGTTCCCGACTAGCGGACAATGAGCAGTTCTTC
>-|TRBJ2-4|TRBV30|-
CAWSRGAKNIQYF
TGTGCCTGGAGTAGGGGAGCCAAAAACATTCAGTACTTC
>TRBD1|TRBJ1-1|TRBV5-1|-
CASSSQGQGTEAFF
TGCGCCAGCAGCTCACAGGGGCAGGGCACTGAAGCTTTCTTT
>TRBD2|TRBJ2-5|TRBV5-1|-
CASSSGTSGRSQETQYF
TGCGCCAGCAGCTCAGGGACTAGCGGGAGGAGCCAAGAGACCCAGTACTTC
>-|TRBJ1-1|TRBV5-4|-
CASRRGNTEAFF
TGTGCCAGCAGACGGGGGAACACTGAAGCTTTCTTT
>TRBD2|TRBJ2-1|TRBV23-1|few
CASSQQAGEITTYNEQFF
TGCGCCAGCAGTCAGCAAGCGGGAGAGATTACTACCTACAATGAGCAGTTCTTC
>TRBD1|TRBJ2-1|TRBV7-9|-
CASSHGTAVNNEQFF
TGTGCCAGCAGCCACGGGACAGCGGTAAACAATGAGCAGTTCTTC
>-|TRBJ1-5|TRBV19|-
CASSSRQSNQPQHF
TGTGCCAGTAGTTCAAGACAGAGTAATCAGCCCCAGCATTTT
>TRBD2|TRBJ2-1|TRBV5-1|-
CASRHHERGSYNEQFF
TGCGCCAGCAGACATCACGAGCGGGGTTCCTACAATGAGCAGTTCTTC
>TRBD1|TRBJ2-7|TRBV6-1|-
CASSEHVPRQGTTYEQYF
TGTGCCAGCAGTGAACACGTTCCCCGACAGGGGACGACCTACGAGCAGTACTTC